One and the same sample provided the 10 T cell receptor beta chains below, sequenced in a study of response to subunit inactivated influenza vaccine. MiXCR, run by TCRdb on the RT-PCR reads, gives a single entry per CDR3 protein. The data show approximately 520,000 distinct CDR3 sequences, 15% to 20% seen once. Sequences were derived from CD4+ T cells sorted from PBMCs, sampled less than 30 months after vaccination. Every receptor here comes from a man aged 45-69 years who received an inactivated influenza vaccine.

V and J are TRBV7-9 and TRBJ1-4; the match to TRBD1 covers 8 bases. The germline CDR1 and CDR2 sequences are SEHNR and FQNEAQ (reference sequence). The J segment lost 0 bases and the V segment lost 4 bases, leaving 7 bases of the junction unmatched. The CDR3 length is 17 residues. DNA of the CDR3: TGTGCCAGCAGCTACCGGGACAGGCCATCAACTAATGAAAAACTGTTTTTT. Residues: CASSYRDRPSTNEKLFF.

The chain carries TRBV5-6 and TRBJ2-2; no clear D. CDR1 is SGHDT and CDR2 is YYEEEE in the germline V gene. This CDR3 has 17 residues. The V gene lost 4 bases and the J gene lost 5 bases, with 21 bases spanning the gap. The CDR3 coding sequence is TGTGCCAGCAGCCCCCCGGCGCGAAGCCCTCGAACCGGGGAGCTGTTTTTT. Translation: CASSPPARSPRTGELFF.

This clonotype occurred a few times. The CDR3 DNA reads TGTGCCAGCAGGGGGACAGATCTGGCTAACGGGGGGAATGAGCAGTTCTTC. Encoded protein: CASRGTDLANGGNEQFF. The V call is TRBV5-6, the J call TRBJ2-1; D assignment may be TRBD1 or TRBD2 (7 bases each). Germline V CDR1 and CDR2: SGHDT, YYEEEE. The CDR3 is 17 amino acids. V lost 5 bases and J lost 7, with 25 bases in between.

This clonotype came up a few times. The chain joins TRBV4-2 to TRBJ2-3; 13 bases match TRBD2. The CDR3 covers 17 residues. Germline CDR1 is LGHNA and CDR2 is YNFKEQ. Trimming removed 3 bases from V and 4 bases from J; junction bases left unmatched: 7. Written as DNA, the CDR3 is TGTGCCAGCAGCCAGATGACTAGCGGGGGGTTATCAGATACGCAGTATTTT. Protein product: CASSQMTSGGLSDTQYF.

Many counts were recorded for this clonotype. This chain uses TRBV11-1 with TRBJ2-1, with D uncertain. The germline CDR1 and CDR2 sequences are SGHAT and FQDESV (reference sequence). Trimming left V 1 base short and J 6 bases short, with 25 bases between. There are 19 residues in the CDR3. The CDR3 DNA reads as TGTGCCAGCAGCTTAGTAAGCGTGGGCAGAACCTATCGCTCCAATGAGCAGTTCTTC. Translated, it gives CASSLVSVGRTYRSNEQFF.

CDR3 loop: CASTGGHSGDTQYF. DNA for the CDR3: TGTGCCAGCACGGGCGGGCACTCAGGAGATACGCAGTATTTT. The chain couples TRBV6-1 to TRBJ2-3; perhaps TRBD2 as D (5 bases). Trimming took off 7 bases at V and 5 bases at J, with 16 bases between the two ends. The CDR3 is 14 amino acids. Germline CDR1 MNHNS, CDR2 SASEGT.

This sequence joins TRBV3-1 and TRBJ1-5, with D unresolved. Deletions cut 0 bases from V and 1 base from J, with 4 bases between. The CDR3 has 14 residues. Germline CDR1 LGHDT, CDR2 YNNKEL (reference sequence). The CDR3 nucleotides are TGTGCCAGCAGCCAAGATCACAGCAATCAGCCCCAGCATTTT. Translation: CASSQDHSNQPQHF.

The CDR3 coding sequence is TGTGCCAGCAGCCCCCCCCGGGGGGCGACCGGGGAGCTGTTTTTT. This codes for CASSPPRGATGELFF. The chain carries TRBV7-6 and TRBJ2-2; D is perhaps TRBD2 (7 bases). Deletions cut 5 bases from V and 5 bases from J, with 15 bases between. Germline CDR1 SGHVS, CDR2 FNYEAQ. CDR3 size: 15 residues.

The chain is built from TRBV7-2 and TRBJ2-7; D ambiguous. Trimming pared 0 bases from V and 1 base from J, leaving 13 bases between. The length of the CDR3 is 16 residues. Germline V gene lookup returns CDR1 SGHTA and CDR2 FQGNSA. CDR3 sequence (DNA): TGTGCCAGCAGCTTAGCGATGGGGATCGCTTCCTACGAGCAGTACTTC. Translated, it gives CASSLAMGIASYEQYF.

V gene TRBV10-1 combines with J gene TRBJ2-7, with unresolved D. V lost 3 bases to trimming and J lost 4 bases, with 7 bases between them. Germline V CDR1 and CDR2: WNHNN, SYGVQD (reference sequence). This CDR3 comprises 12 residues. The CDR3 here is CASSDSAYEQYF. CDR3 sequence (DNA): TGCGCCAGCAGTGATTCAGCTTACGAGCAGTACTTC.